These T cell receptor beta chains were read from a single sample in a study of T cells in Graves' hyperthyroidism and ophthalmopathy. TCRdb re-derived calls from the multiplex PCR reads in MiXCR, one entry per CDR3 protein. The sample lists roughly 290,000 distinct CDR3 sequences; 10% to 15% were seen once. The sample was blood. The origin of the receptors is a woman aged 25-40 years with Graves' hyperthyroidism that later progressed to Graves' ophthalmopathy. Both conserved end residues are part of each CDR3. The D gene is left open where the match is weak. Size values are once, few and many counts, or a class for expanded clones, and some rows have none.

>TRBV11-2|TRBJ2-3|NA|NA
CASSYLPGTDTQYF
TGTGCCAGCAGCTACCTCCCGGGGACGGATACGCAGTATTTT
>TRBV29-1|TRBJ1-1|TRBD1|few
CSVFRRDRGLDSEAFF
TGCAGCGTTTTTCGCCGGGACAGGGGGCTGGATAGTGAAGCTTTCTTT
>TRBV15|TRBJ2-2|NA|many
CATSRDGGRTTNTGELFF
TGTGCCACCAGCAGAGATGGGGGCCGGACTACGAACACCGGGGAGCTGTTTTTT
>TRBV24-1|TRBJ2-3|TRBD2|many
CATSPTSGRTSTDTQYF
TGTGCCACCAGCCCTACTAGCGGGAGGACTAGCACAGATACGCAGTATTTT
>TRBV7-3|TRBJ1-1|NA|many
CASSLSDWDEAFF
TGTGCCAGCAGCCTAAGTGACTGGGATGAAGCTTTCTTT
>TRBV28|TRBJ2-3|TRBD1|NA
CASSYRGSTDTQYF
TGTGCCAGCAGCTACAGGGGTAGCACAGATACGCAGTATTTT
>TRBV20-1|TRBJ2-1|NA|few
CSASILRHNEQLF
TGCAGTGCTAGTATCTTGCGCCACAATGAGCAGCTCTTC
>TRBV27|TRBJ2-1|NA|NA
CASSLSRAYNEQFF
TGTGCCAGCAGTTTATCGAGGGCCTACAATGAGCAGTTCTTC
>TRBV6-1|TRBJ2-2|NA|many
CASTREGTGELFF
TGTGCCAGCACCCGAGAGGGGACCGGGGAGCTGTTTTTT
>TRBV5-1|TRBJ2-3|TRBD1|once
CASSFRGRSTDTQYF
TGCGCCAGCAGCTTCAGGGGGCGAAGCACAGATACGCAGTATTTT
>TRBV27|TRBJ2-7|NA|many
CASSLSTDHSYEQYF
TGTGCCAGCAGTTTATCCACCGACCATTCCTACGAGCAGTACTTC
>TRBV7-2|TRBJ2-7|TRBD2|many
CASSQWTSTYEQYF
TGTGCCAGCAGCCAATGGACTAGCACCTACGAGCAGTACTTC
>TRBV12-3/TRBV12-4|TRBJ1-3|NA|many
CASAGDGTTGNTIYF
TGTGCCAGCGCCGGAGACGGTACGACTGGAAACACCATATATTTT
>TRBV4-2|TRBJ2-3|NA|NA
CASSLEGAGSTDTQYF
TGTGCCAGCAGCCTCGAGGGTGCAGGCAGCACAGATACGCAGTATTTT
>TRBV6-1|TRBJ2-1|NA|many
CASSYGAAGRNEQFF
TGTGCCAGCAGCTACGGGGCGGCGGGACGCAATGAGCAGTTCTTC
>TRBV6-1|TRBJ1-2|TRBD1|many
CASSWDSGPYGYTF
TGTGCCAGCAGTTGGGACAGCGGCCCCTATGGCTACACCTTC
>TRBV4-3|TRBJ2-1|TRBD2|many
CASSQEEWTSGRNEQFF
TGCGCCAGCAGCCAAGAAGAGTGGACTAGCGGGAGGAATGAGCAGTTCTTC
>TRBV7-9|TRBJ1-4|TRBD1|many
CASSFFGTGDEKLFF
TGTGCCAGCAGCTTTTTTGGGACAGGGGATGAAAAACTGTTTTTT
>TRBV6-4|TRBJ2-3|TRBD2|few
CASSDRDYHLTQYF
TGTGCCAGCAGTGATCGGGACTACCACCTTACGCAGTATTTT
>TRBV7-2|TRBJ2-7|TRBD1|many
CASSVTGGGYEQYF
TGTGCCAGCAGCGTGACAGGGGGGGGCTACGAGCAGTACTTC
>TRBV5-1|TRBJ2-2|NA|few
CASSFAGELFF
TGCGCCAGCAGCTTTGCCGGGGAGCTGTTTTTT
>TRBV19|TRBJ1-5|NA|NA
CASNQGDSNQPQHF
TGTGCCAGTAATCAGGGTGATAGCAATCAGCCCCAGCATTTT
>TRBV20-1|TRBJ2-3|NA|many
CSASGANWGNTDTQYF
TGCAGTGCTAGTGGGGCGAACTGGGGAAACACAGATACGCAGTATTTT
>TRBV5-4|TRBJ2-1|TRBD2|NA
CASSPGTSGSGNEQFF
TGTGCCAGCAGCCCTGGGACTAGCGGGAGTGGCAATGAGCAGTTCTTC
>TRBV27|TRBJ2-7|NA|NA
CASTPGTRGEQYF
TGTGCCAGCACCCCGGGTACCAGGGGCGAGCAGTACTTC
>TRBV5-1|TRBJ2-4|NA|NA
CASSPGQGRDIQYF
TGCGCCAGCAGCCCGGGCCAGGGTCGGGACATTCAGTACTTC
>TRBV6-2/TRBV6-3|TRBJ1-2|TRBD1|many
CASSYSTGADYGYTF
TGTGCCAGCAGTTACTCGACAGGGGCAGACTATGGCTACACCTTC
>TRBV5-6|TRBJ1-1|NA|few
CASSLEARGWNTEAFF
TGTGCCAGCAGCTTGGAGGCCCGGGGATGGAACACTGAAGCTTTCTTT
>TRBV9|TRBJ2-6|TRBD2|NA
CASSPMTSGGSGANVLTF
TGTGCCAGCAGCCCGATGACTAGCGGAGGCTCTGGGGCCAACGTCCTGACTTTC
>TRBV27|TRBJ2-2|NA|many
CASRWGGTGELFF
TGTGCCAGCAGGTGGGGCGGTACCGGGGAGCTGTTTTTT
>TRBV6-1|TRBJ1-1|NA|many
CASSTGQLNTEAFF
TGTGCCAGCAGCACGGGACAACTGAACACTGAAGCTTTCTTT
>TRBV3-1|TRBJ2-1|NA|NA
CASSQTDSAYNEQFF
TGTGCCAGCAGCCAGACGGACAGTGCCTACAATGAGCAGTTCTTC
>TRBV29-1|TRBJ1-1|NA|many
CSVEVGDEAFF
TGCAGCGTTGAAGTAGGGGATGAGGCTTTCTTT
>TRBV28|TRBJ2-3|NA|NA
CASSPFGGVTQYF
TGTGCCAGCAGTCCCTTTGGAGGGGTTACGCAGTATTTT
>TRBV30|TRBJ1-1|NA|many
CAWSPQGTEAFF
TGTGCCTGGAGTCCACAGGGCACTGAAGCTTTCTTT
>TRBV10-3|TRBJ1-5|NA|many
CAIGANNQPQHF
TGTGCCATCGGTGCAAACAATCAGCCCCAGCATTTT
>TRBV5-4|TRBJ2-1|TRBD1|few
CASMATGLYNEQFF
TGTGCCAGCATGGCGACAGGGCTATACAATGAGCAGTTCTTC
>TRBV9|TRBJ1-1|NA|many
CASSPLHPNTEAFF
TGTGCCAGCAGCCCCCTTCACCCGAACACTGAAGCTTTCTTT
>TRBV12-3/TRBV12-4|TRBJ1-3|NA|many
CASSTRTDGLNTIYF
TGTGCCAGCAGTACCAGGACAGACGGGCTAAACACCATATATTTT
>TRBV10-3|TRBJ1-4|TRBD1|NA
CATLRGTSGQGEEKLFF
TGTGCCACCCTTAGGGGGACTTCTGGACAGGGTGAAGAAAAACTGTTTTTT
>TRBV27|TRBJ2-7|NA|many
CASSLAWGVEQYF
TGTGCCAGCAGTTTAGCTTGGGGGGTAGAGCAGTACTTC
>TRBV3-1|TRBJ2-7|NA|many
CASSRGTSPVPYF
TGTGCCAGCAGCCGCGGGACCTCCCCGGTGCCGTACTTC
>TRBV5-4|TRBJ1-1|NA|NA
CASRGVTATEAFF
TGTGCCAGCCGGGGAGTCACGGCCACTGAAGCTTTCTTT
>TRBV5-1|TRBJ2-1|NA|many
CASSLGASDYNEQFF
TGCGCCAGCAGCTTGGGTGCGTCAGACTACAATGAGCAGTTCTTC